These 28 T cell receptor beta chains originate from one sample sequenced in a study of blood T cell repertoires in COVID-19. Sequenced by immunoSEQ multiplex PCR; TCRdb stores in-frame clones only, minus some. The sample has roughly 230,000 clones; about 82% are singletons. The sequenced material came from peripheral blood. These TCRs come from a woman aged 55-70 years with active or convalescent COVID-19.

The sample holds one count of this clone. The chain is built from TRBV25-1 and TRBJ2-3, with a tentative D call TRBD2 (7 bases). The CDR3 spans 16 residues. V was trimmed by 1 base and J by 2 bases, leaving 13 bases between them. Per the germline V gene, CDR1 is MGHDK and CDR2 is SYGVNS. CDR3 nucleotide sequence: TGTGCCAGCAGTGAATTTAAGGGGGGGCTCACAGATACGCAGTATTTT. Its protein product is CASSEFKGGLTDTQYF.

The rearrangement uses TRBV28 and TRBJ2-6, with D tentatively TRBD1 (6 bases). Trimming removed 8 bases from V and 1 base from J, with 12 bases in between. Per germline, CDR1 MDHEN and CDR2 SYDVKM. The CDR3 has 15 amino acids. The CDR3 protein is CASSLTGSGANVLTF. The CDR3 DNA reads TGTGCCAGCTCTTTAACAGGGTCTGGGGCCAACGTCCTGACTTTC.

The chain joins TRBV27 to TRBJ2-3, with D perhaps matching TRBD2 (6 bases). CDR1 and CDR2 (germline): MNHEY, SMNVEV (reference sequence). This CDR3 contains 15 residues. Deletions cut 1 base from V and 4 bases from J, with 12 bases between. CDR3 loop: CASSLYAEGPDTQYF. The DNA for the CDR3 is TGTGCCAGCAGTTTATATGCGGAGGGGCCAGATACGCAGTATTTT.

In this sample, this clone turned up once. The chain links TRBV7-6 to TRBJ2-1; TRBD2 matches 11 bases. The V segment lost 3 bases and the J segment 7 bases; nucleotides outside the gene matches: 8. The CDR3 covers 16 residues. Germline V gene sequence: CDR1 SGHVS, CDR2 FNYEAQ. DNA of the CDR3: TGTGCCAGCAGCTTTGGCCTAGCGGGGGGTCTGAATGAGCAGTTCTTC. Translated: CASSFGLAGGLNEQFF.

In its sample, this clone was seen a few times. This chain connects TRBV12-3 or TRBV12-4 to TRBJ2-7, with TRBD1 identical over 8 bases. V lost 4 bases to trimming and J lost 2 bases; unmatched junction nucleotides: 1. The CDR3 extends over 13 amino acids. The CDR3 DNA is TGTGCCAGCAGTTGGGACAGGACCTACGAGCAGTACTTC. Protein product: CASSWDRTYEQYF.

The gene calls are TRBV5-8 and TRBJ1-4; 9 bases line up with TRBD1. The ends lost 5 bases at V and 7 bases at J; junction bases unmatched: 6. Germline CDR1 SGHTS, CDR2 YDEGEE. The CDR3 contains 14 residues. CDR3 nucleotide sequence: TGTGCCAGCAGGCCACAGGGGGCGAGTGAAAAACTGTTTTTT. Protein sequence: CASRPQGASEKLFF. The full variable domain, with the rest looked up from reference TRBV5-8 and TRBJ1-4, is EAGVTQSPTHLIKTRGQQATLRCSPISGHTSVYWYQQALGLGLQFLLWYDEGEERNRGNFPPRFSGRQFPNYSSELNVNALELEDSALYLCASRPQGASEKLFFGSGTQLSVL.

This clone was counted between two and nine times. V and J are TRBV19 and TRBJ1-1; D not certain. The CDR3 is 15 residues long. The ends were cut back, 5 bases at V and 1 base at J, with 14 bases in the middle. CDR1 and CDR2 from the germline V gene are LNHDA and SQIVND (reference sequence). The CDR3 region is CASSSGSSGNTEAFF. CDR3 DNA sequence: TGTGCCAGTAGTTCCGGGTCCTCCGGGAACACTGAAGCTTTCTTT.

V gene TRBV6-5 combines with J gene TRBJ1-2, with a possible D match to TRBD1 (5 bases). Germline CDR1 MNHEY, CDR2 SVGAGI. V lost 5 bases and J 8 bases, leaving 18 bases between the germline ends. The CDR3 runs to 14 residues. CDR3 bases: TGTGCCAGCAGTCCGGGACTCAACCCCGGGGGCTACACCTTC. This codes for CASSPGLNPGGYTF.

The chain is built from TRBV21-1 and TRBJ1-6; whether TRBD1, the table's D call, matches the DNA was not checked. TRBV21-1 is termed a pseudogene. The CDR3 extends over 18 amino acids. CDR3 region: CASPPGMDRSSYNSPLHF. The CDR3 nucleotides are TGTGCCAGCCCTCCGGGGATGGACAGGAGCTCCTATAATTCACCCCTCCACTTT.

V usage is TRBV5-1 and J usage is TRBJ2-1, with TRBD2 as a possible D gene (6 bases). This CDR3 is built from 15 residues. Trimming removed 4 bases at V and 2 bases at J, with 13 bases between. Germline assignment: CDR1 SGHRS and CDR2 YFSETQ. DNA for the CDR3: TGCGCCAGCAGCCCCACTAGCCTTCCCTACAATGAGCAGTTCTTC. It specifies CASSPTSLPYNEQFF.

The chain links TRBV19 to TRBJ1-2, with 12 bases that match TRBD1. The CDR3 spans 18 residues. Trimming at V came to 5 bases and at J to 2 bases, leaving 12 bases not matched to a gene. Germline lookup yields CDR1 LNHDA and CDR2 SQIVND (reference sequence). CDR3 protein: CASSPRPGTGGSNYGYTF. CDR3 nucleotides: TGTGCCAGTAGTCCCCGCCCTGGGACAGGGGGCTCCAACTATGGCTACACCTTC.

The V gene is TRBV11-3, the J gene TRBJ2-3; a possible D gene is TRBD2 (6 bases). V lost 0 bases to trimming and J lost 4 bases, with 20 bases between them. Germline CDR1 SGHNT, CDR2 YENEEA. The CDR3 has 18 residues. DNA of the CDR3: TGTGCCAGCAGCTTAGATGGCGGCGGGACGGGGTTCGCAGATACGCAGTATTTT. This codes for CASSLDGGGTGFADTQYF. Full variable domain (missing parts from reference TRBV11-3 and TRBJ2-3): EAGVVQSPRYKIIEKKQPVAFWCNPISGHNTLYWYLQNLGQGPELLIRYENEEAVDDSQLPKDRFSAERLKGVDSTLKIQPAELGDSAVYLCASSLDGGGTGFADTQYFGPGTRLTVL.

The CDR3 region is CASSPDTSGSGDEQFF. The DNA for the CDR3 is TGTGCCAGCTCACCAGATACTAGCGGGAGTGGGGATGAGCAGTTCTTC. V is TRBV18 and J is TRBJ2-1; 11 bases agree with TRBD2. Trimming cost V 2 bases and J 8 bases; bases outside gene matches: 8. Germline CDR1 KGHSH, CDR2 LQKENI. The CDR3 totals 16 residues.

This chain links TRBV4-1 with TRBJ2-1; 10 positions agree with TRBD2. V lost 4 bases to trimming and J lost 0 bases; unmatched junction nucleotides: 15. Germline V gene data show CDR1 as MGHRA and CDR2 as YSYEKL. The CDR3 extends over 20 amino acids. The CDR3 DNA reads TGCGCCAGCAGCCTTCAGAGGTGGGAACTAGCGGGATTCTCCTACAATGAGCAGTTCTTC. Encoded protein: CASSLQRWELAGFSYNEQFF.

This chain uses TRBV30 with TRBJ2-1; TRBD2 matches 14 bases. The CDR3 loop spans 19 amino acids. The V and J ends lost 2 bases and 0 bases, in that order; junction bases with no gene match: 9. Germline values: CDR1 GTSNPN, CDR2 SVGIG (reference sequence). CDR3 in amino acids: CAWSMPGLAGESSYNEQFF. The CDR3 coding sequence is TGTGCCTGGAGTATGCCGGGACTAGCGGGAGAATCCTCCTACAATGAGCAGTTCTTC.

V and J are TRBV11-2 and TRBJ2-1, with D tentatively TRBD1 (5 bases). V lost 7 bases to trimming and J lost 1 base, with 20 bases between them. Germline V lookup: CDR1 SGHAT, CDR2 FQNNGV. The CDR3 consists of 17 residues. This chain's CDR3 is CASNQGRDPSSYNEQFF. CDR3 sequence (DNA): TGTGCCAGCAATCAAGGCAGGGATCCTAGTTCCTACAATGAGCAGTTCTTC.

The chain is built from TRBV6-5 and TRBJ1-2, with D uncertain. V shed 6 bases and J shed 6 bases, with 14 bases lying between them. Germline-derived CDR1 and CDR2 are MNHEY and SVGAGI. CDR3 length equals 13 residues. CDR3 DNA sequence: TGTGCCAGCAGCCGCGGGCTTGTGGATGGCTACACCTTC. Translated: CASSRGLVDGYTF.

The chain links TRBV10-3 to TRBJ1-1, with 11 bases aligning to TRBD1. This CDR3 spans 14 amino acids. The V gene's germline CDR1 is ENHRY and CDR2 SYGVKD. Trimming removed 4 bases from V and 6 bases from J; junction bases left unmatched: 4. CDR3 in amino acids: CAISVGQGAAEAFF. The CDR3, as DNA: TGTGCCATCAGTGTCGGACAGGGGGCCGCTGAAGCTTTCTTT.

The chain employs TRBV7-8 and TRBJ1-1, with TRBD1 matching over 7 bases. The J segment lost 5 bases and the V segment lost 5 bases, leaving 8 bases of the junction unmatched. Germline V gene sequence: CDR1 SGHVS, CDR2 FQNEAQ. The CDR3 is made up of 14 amino acids. The CDR3 reads CASSLPTGRTEAFF. Written as DNA, the CDR3 is TGTGCCAGCAGCCTACCGACAGGGAGAACTGAAGCTTTCTTT.

The chain combines TRBV11-3 with TRBJ2-6, with 8 bases fitting TRBD1. Germline CDR1 SGHNT, CDR2 YENEEA. CDR3 length equals 14 residues. V was clipped by 8 bases and J by 2 bases; unmatched bases: 2. The CDR3 DNA reads TGTGCCAGCGGACAGGGCGCTGGGGCCAACGTCCTGACTTTC. It yields the protein CASGQGAGANVLTF. The whole variable domain, remainder taken from reference TRBV11-3 and TRBJ2-6, is EAGVVQSPRYKIIEKKQPVAFWCNPISGHNTLYWYLQNLGQGPELLIRYENEEAVDDSQLPKDRFSAERLKGVDSTLKIQPAELGDSAVYLCASGQGAGANVLTFGAGSRLTVL.

This chain connects TRBV6-5 to TRBJ2-2, with a weak D call TRBD2 (6 bases). This CDR3 has 15 residues. The germline V and J ends were trimmed by 7 bases and 1 base, with 13 bases remaining between them. CDR1 MNHEY and CDR2 SVGAGI come from the germline V gene. The CDR3 loop reads CASNTLARNTGELFF. The DNA of the CDR3 is TGTGCCAGCAATACACTAGCTAGGAACACCGGGGAGCTGTTTTTT.

The chain carries TRBV7-9 and TRBJ2-1; 7 nucleotides agree with TRBD1. Germline loops: CDR1 SEHNR, CDR2 FQNEAQ (reference sequence). This CDR3 comprises 15 residues. The junction had 12 bases not matched to a gene; V was cut back by 5 bases and J by 8 bases. Here the CDR3 reads CASSPPGTANDEQFF. The CDR3 DNA sequence: TGTGCCAGCAGCCCGCCCGGGACAGCTAACGATGAGCAGTTCTTC.

V is TRBV7-9 and J is TRBJ2-7; 9 bases match TRBD1. Trimming removed 11 bases from V and 2 bases from J; junction bases left unmatched: 10. Germline V gene lookup returns CDR1 SEHNR and CDR2 FQNEAQ (reference sequence). The CDR3 consists of 14 residues. DNA of the CDR3: TGTGCCTTCCGGACAGGGGACTCAGCCTACGAGCAGTACTTC. Protein sequence: CAFRTGDSAYEQYF. Based on the CDR3 plus reference TRBV7-9 and TRBJ2-7, the full variable domain is DTGVSQNPRHKITKRGQNVTFRCDPISEHNRLYWYRQTLGQGPEFLTYFQNEAQLEKSRLLSDRFSAERPKGSFSTLEIQRTEQGDSAMYLCAFRTGDSAYEQYFGPGTRLTVT.

The sample holds one count of this clone. The V gene is TRBV3-1 (or the pseudogene TRBV3-2), the J gene TRBJ1-3; tentatively, D is TRBD1 (6 bases). Per germline, CDR1 LGHDT and CDR2 YNNKEL (reference sequence). This CDR3 is 14 amino acids long. The V end lost 1 base, the J end lost 7 bases, and 11 bases lay between the germline ends. The CDR3 loop is CASSQAARGNTIYF. The CDR3 nucleotides are TGTGCCAGCAGCCAAGCCGCAAGGGGGAACACCATATATTTT.

CDR3 sequence reads: CSVAGVSGANVLTF. The CDR3 nucleotides read TGCAGCGTTGCGGGGGTCTCTGGGGCCAACGTCCTGACTTTC. The chain has TRBV29-1 and TRBJ2-6; possibly TRBD2 for D (6 bases). CDR1 and CDR2 (germline): SQVTM, ANQGSEA. The CDR3 is made up of 14 amino acids. V was shortened by 4 bases and J by 0 bases, with 7 bases between the two germline ends.

This clone appeared a single time. The rearrangement joins TRBV19 to TRBJ1-2; 7 bases map to TRBD1. Unmatched junction bases numbered 8, after V lost 7 bases and J lost 0 bases. From germline, CDR1 is LNHDA and CDR2 SQIVND (reference sequence). The CDR3 runs 15 residues. DNA of the CDR3: TGTGCCAGTATAACTTCAGGGGGAGCTAACTATGGCTACACCTTC. Amino acid sequence: CASITSGGANYGYTF.

The V and J genes are TRBV15 and TRBJ2-3, with TRBD2 matching over 8 bases. The CDR3 runs to 13 residues. CDR1 is LNHNV and CDR2 is YYDKDF in the germline V gene (reference sequence). V dropped 8 bases and J dropped 1; count of bases not matched to a gene: 2. DNA of the CDR3: TGTGCCACCGGGCGGGGGGGCACAGATACGCAGTATTTT. Amino acids: CATGRGGTDTQYF.

The chain uses TRBV27 and TRBJ1-1, with 9 nucleotides matching TRBD1. The CDR3 runs to 17 residues. From germline, CDR1 is MNHEY and CDR2 SMNVEV (reference sequence). The J segment lost 4 bases and the V segment lost 6 bases, leaving 15 bases of the junction unmatched. CDR3 coding DNA: TGTGCCAGCAGGCGGGACAGGGTGGGGTTGAGGAGCACTGAAGCTTTCTTT. As protein: CASRRDRVGLRSTEAFF.